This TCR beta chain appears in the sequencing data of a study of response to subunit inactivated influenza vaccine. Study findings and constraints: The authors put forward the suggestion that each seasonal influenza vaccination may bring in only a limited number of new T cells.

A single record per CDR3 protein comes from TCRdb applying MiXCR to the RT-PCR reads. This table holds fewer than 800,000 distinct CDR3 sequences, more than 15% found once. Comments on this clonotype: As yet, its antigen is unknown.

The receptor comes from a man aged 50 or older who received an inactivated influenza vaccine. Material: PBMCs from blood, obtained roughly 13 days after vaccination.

CDR3 sequence reads: CASSARLDRGAGELFF. The CDR3 DNA reads as TGTGCCAGCAGCGCGCGCCTGGACAGGGGTGCCGGGGAGCTGTTTTTT. The rearrangement links TRBV7-9 to TRBJ2-2; TRBD1 agrees at 9 bases. CDR1 is SEHNR, CDR2 FQNEAQ, per germline (reference sequence). The CDR3 is made up of 16 amino acids. V shed 5 bases and J 6 bases; nucleotides not matched to a gene: 10.